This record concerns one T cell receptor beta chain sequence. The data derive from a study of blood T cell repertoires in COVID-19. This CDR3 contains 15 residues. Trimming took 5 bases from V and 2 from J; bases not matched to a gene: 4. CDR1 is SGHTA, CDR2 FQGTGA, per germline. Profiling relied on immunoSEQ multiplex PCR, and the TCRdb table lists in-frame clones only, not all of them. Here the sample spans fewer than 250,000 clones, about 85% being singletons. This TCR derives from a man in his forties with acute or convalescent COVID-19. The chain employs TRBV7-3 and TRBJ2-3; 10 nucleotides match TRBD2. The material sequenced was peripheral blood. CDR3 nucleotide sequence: TGTGCCAGCAGCCTTCTAGCGGGGGACACAGATACGCAGTATTTT. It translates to CASSLLAGDTDTQYF.